This T cell receptor beta chain was sequenced during a study of shared clonotypes between healthy human individuals. This CDR3 contains 14 residues. Germline CDR1 SEHNR, CDR2 FQNEAQ (reference sequence). Deletions cut 6 bases from V and 4 bases from J, with 13 bases between. The genomic DNA of each subset was split evenly across several immunoSEQ plates. The assay was immunoSEQ multiplex PCR, and TCRdb's table has in-frame clones only and misses some. The data show over 2 million clones, 85% to 95% seen once. The sequence derives from a man aged 18 to 29 in good health. Some clones in this sample may be carry-over from other donors' samples. The chain uses TRBV7-9 and TRBJ1-5; the D is unclear. The sample consisted of naive CD4+ T cells from PBMCs. Subset indicated: CD45RA+ positively selected. CDR3 in DNA: TGTGCCAGCAGTTTGGTCGGGAAAAATCAGCCCCAGCATTTT. Amino acids: CASSLVGKNQPQHF.